The subject of this entry is one T cell receptor (beta chain). Its antigen is undetermined. With 1 base clipped from V and 0 bases from J, the junction kept 15 bases outside the gene matches. Per germline, CDR1 SGHVS and CDR2 FQNEAQ. This CDR3 contains 19 residues. The sample originates from a study of T-cell reconstitution after alpha-beta-depleted transplantation in children. Whole-study results and caveats: It was newly produced T cells that mostly accounted for T-cell counts and diversity one year after transplant. Reportedly, roughly two months post-transplant, alpha-beta T cells arose from several hundred expanded graft clones.

Unique molecular identifiers featured in how the TCRbeta library was prepared. One entry per CDR3 protein, called by TCRdb with MiXCR from the PCR reads. The data hold fewer than 550,000 distinct CDR3 sequences, with 9.5% to 12% observed a single time. Sequenced here: PBMCs, mostly from graft donor cells, sampled 180 days after TCRalphabeta/CD19-depleted stem cell transplant. This TCR was sampled from a female patient aged 2-9 years who had a stem cell transplant for aplastic anemia, so the T cells may come from the graft donor. This chain joins TRBV7-8 and TRBJ2-7; 7 nucleotides line up with TRBD2. In DNA, the CDR3 is TGTGCCAGCAGCTTAGTTAGGTCCTCGGGAGGCGGCCGCTCCTACGAGCAGTACTTC. Amino acid sequence: CASSLVRSSGGGRSYEQYF.